This T cell receptor (beta chain) came from a study of blood T cells in healthy people across ages. This CDR3 contains 14 residues. Germline CDR1 MNHEY, CDR2 SVGAGI. Combining a sample-barcoded 5' primer with a J-beta primer mix, a second PCR ran for roughly 6 to 11 cycles. Unique molecular identifiers of 12 random nucleotides labeled each cDNA. A single record per CDR3 protein comes from TCRdb applying MiXCR to the 5' RACE reads. Of almost 800,000 distinct CDR3 sequences in the sample, about 62% are singletons; the top ten hold 20% to 25%. This clonotype was found once. The sample consisted of blood. The TCR comes from a man aged 25-45 years in good health. The V and J genes are TRBV6-5 and TRBJ2-4; 12 nucleotides align to TRBD2. The better agreement between TRBJ2-5 and the DNA end casts doubt on the J call. In nucleotides, the CDR3 is TGTGCCAGCAGGCTAGCGGGAGGGGGAAAGACCCAGTACTTC. Amino acid sequence: CASRLAGGGKTQYF.